A selection of T cell receptor beta chains follows, all from one sample in a study of Ad26.COV2.S vaccination and SARS-CoV-2 variants. Libraries were prepared by immunoSEQ multiplex PCR; TCRdb keeps only in-frame clonotypes and omits some of them. The sample has roughly 400,000 clones, over 80% seen once. Sequenced material: peripheral blood, taken in a trial of Ad26.COV2.S vaccine versus placebo. These receptors came from a person between 18 and 65 years old who received the Ad26.COV2.S COVID-19 vaccine or a placebo. Each CDR3 is given with its conserved first and last residue. A D gene is named only where the DNA matches it firmly. For some rows the clone size is stated as once, few or many, or as a class when expanded; others skip it.

cdr3_aa cdr3_nt d_call j_call clone_size cdr3_length v_call
CASSETADWGEAFF TGTGCCAGCAGTGAAACGGCGGATTGGGGTGAAGCTTTCTTT NA TRBJ1-1 NA 14 TRBV2
CATSRGSDQPQHF TGTGCCACCAGCAGGGGGTCGGATCAGCCCCAGCATTTT NA TRBJ1-5 NA 13 TRBV15
CAWTIRGLQETQYF TGTGCCTGGACCATCCGGGGACTCCAAGAGACCCAGTACTTC NA TRBJ2-5 NA 14 TRBV30
CASSVGFGLRYGYTF TGTGCCAGTAGTGTTGGTTTCGGGCTCCGCTATGGCTACACCTTC NA TRBJ1-2 NA 15 TRBV19
CASNPDGISGNTIYF TGCGCCAGCAACCCGGACGGGATCTCTGGAAACACCATATATTTT NA TRBJ1-3 NA 15 TRBV5-1
CASSYYAGEYYEQYF TGTGCCAGCAGTTACTACGCGGGGGAGTACTACGAGCAGTACTTC TRBD2 TRBJ2-7 once 15 TRBV6-6
CASTDGQDTEAFF TGTGCCAGCACCGACGGACAGGACACTGAAGCTTTCTTT TRBD1 TRBJ1-1 NA 13 TRBV7-9
CASGTGTSGGAYEQYF TGCGCCAGCGGCACCGGGACTAGCGGGGGGGCCTACGAGCAGTACTTC TRBD2 TRBJ2-7 NA 16 TRBV10-2
CSGGDAGELFF TGCAGCGGGGGGGATGCCGGGGAGCTGTTTTTT NA TRBJ2-2 NA 11 TRBV29-1
CASIFPGNTEAFF TGTGCCAGCATTTTCCCAGGGAACACTGAAGCTTTCTTT NA TRBJ1-1 NA 13 TRBV6-5
CASSLEPGRERNEQFF TGCGCCAGCAGCTTGGAACCGGGCAGAGAGAGGAATGAGCAGTTCTTC NA TRBJ2-1 NA 16 TRBV5-1
CASRQGDSYNEQFF TGTGCCAGCAGACAGGGAGACTCTTACAATGAGCAGTTCTTC NA TRBJ2-1 NA 14 TRBV6-5
CASSFRVVTEAFF TGTGCCAGCAGTTTCAGGGTAGTAACTGAAGCTTTCTTT NA TRBJ1-1 NA 13 TRBV12-3/TRBV12-4
CASSEQGFLSNQPQHF TGTGCCAGCAGTGAACAGGGATTTCTTAGCAATCAGCCCCAGCATTTT NA TRBJ1-5 NA 16 TRBV25-1
CSASLQRGRTDTQYF TGCAGTGCTAGTCTACAGCGGGGGCGCACAGATACGCAGTATTTT TRBD2 TRBJ2-3 NA 15 TRBV20-1
CATQGQVPQPQHF TGTGCCACCCAGGGACAGGTACCTCAGCCCCAGCATTTT TRBD1 TRBJ1-5 NA 13 TRBV28
CATSSTPGGSYEQYF TGTGCCACCAGCAGTACTCCAGGGGGATCCTACGAGCAGTACTTC TRBD1 TRBJ2-7 NA 15 TRBV15
CATSISGGDQYF TGTGCCACCAGTATAAGCGGGGGGGACCAGTACTTC TRBD2 TRBJ2-5 NA 12 TRBV15
CASRPGTGVFGTEAFF TGTGCCAGCAGGCCCGGGACAGGGGTTTTTGGCACTGAAGCTTTCTTT TRBD1 TRBJ1-1 once 16 TRBV27
CASSPGQPNSGNTIYF TGCGCCAGCAGCCCAGGACAGCCAAACTCTGGAAACACCATATATTTT NA TRBJ1-3 NA 16 TRBV5-1
CASSYSRAEDSPLHF TGTGCCAGCAGTTACTCCAGGGCCGAGGATTCACCCCTCCACTTT NA TRBJ1-6 NA 15 TRBV6-2/TRBV6-3
CASSQEAGIKSYEQYF TGCGCCAGCAGCCAAGAAGCAGGAATAAAATCCTACGAGCAGTACTTC NA TRBJ2-7 NA 16 TRBV4-3
CASRPGTSNYGYTF TGTGCCAGCAGACCAGGGACATCTAACTATGGCTACACCTTC NA TRBJ1-2 NA 14 TRBV6-5
CASSAGEDGYTF TGTGCCAGTAGTGCAGGGGAGGATGGCTACACCTTC NA TRBJ1-2 NA 12 TRBV19
CASSPMVSNQPQHF TGTGCCAGCTCACCAATGGTGAGCAATCAGCCCCAGCATTTT NA TRBJ1-5 once 14 TRBV18
CAISVSTGSPSYEQYF TGTGCCATCAGTGTCTCTACAGGGTCCCCCTCCTACGAGCAGTACTTC NA TRBJ2-7 NA 16 TRBV10-3
CASSLAGELFF TGTGCCAGCAGCCTTGCCGGGGAGCTGTTTTTT NA TRBJ2-2 NA 11 TRBV11-3
CASSLVGAREQYF TGCGCCAGCAGTCTCGTTGGGGCTCGAGAGCAGTACTTC NA TRBJ2-7 NA 13 TRBV10-1
CASSQTFQGNTEAFF TGCGCCAGCAGCCAAACCTTCCAAGGGAACACTGAAGCTTTCTTT NA TRBJ1-1 NA 15 TRBV4-3
CASSLTDMNTEAFF TGTGCCAGCAGTCTGACAGATATGAACACTGAAGCTTTCTTT NA TRBJ1-1 NA 14 TRBV27
CASSSKGGNTEAFF TGTGCCAGCAGCTCAAAGGGGGGGAACACTGAAGCTTTCTTT NA TRBJ1-1 NA 14 TRBV7-8
CASSPTGDVSTDTQYF TGTGCCAGCAGCCCCACCGGGGACGTTAGCACAGATACGCAGTATTTT NA TRBJ2-3 NA 16 TRBV5-4
CATSDLDHRVVTEAFF TGTGCCACCAGTGATTTAGATCACAGGGTGGTCACTGAAGCTTTCTTT NA TRBJ1-1 NA 16 TRBV24-1
CASSETGGRTEAFF TGTGCCAGCAGTGAAACCGGTGGGCGGACTGAAGCTTTCTTT NA TRBJ1-1 NA 14 TRBV2
CASSQFASGGRSEQFF TGTGCCAGCAGCCAATTCGCTAGCGGGGGGAGGAGTGAGCAGTTCTTC TRBD2 TRBJ2-1 NA 16 TRBV3-1/TRBV3-2
CASSRVPINTGELFF TGTGCCAGCTCACGTGTCCCGATAAACACCGGGGAGCTGTTTTTT NA TRBJ2-2 NA 15 TRBV18
CASSPRTGDAGELFF TGTGCCAGCAGCCCGCGGACAGGTGACGCCGGGGAGCTGTTTTTT TRBD1 TRBJ2-2 NA 15 TRBV5-4
CASGETVLSYNEQFF TGTGCCAGCGGAGAGACAGTCCTCTCCTACAATGAGCAGTTCTTC NA TRBJ2-1 NA 15 TRBV6-5
CASSPRTLAGVSTDTQYF TGTGCCAGCTCACCACGGACGTTAGCGGGGGTCTCCACAGATACGCAGTATTTT TRBD2 TRBJ2-3 NA 18 TRBV18
CASSYSNNQPQHF TGTGCCAGCAGTTACTCCAACAATCAGCCCCAGCATTTT NA TRBJ1-5 NA 13 TRBV6-2/TRBV6-3
CASSYSGGGAGETQYF TGTGCCAGCAGTTACTCAGGCGGGGGGGCCGGAGAGACCCAGTACTTC TRBD2 TRBJ2-5 once 16 TRBV6-6
CATSRDYGSSYEQYF TGTGCCACCAGCAGAGATTACGGCAGCTCCTACGAGCAGTACTTC NA TRBJ2-7 NA 15 TRBV15
CASRDSGQETQYF TGTGCCAGCAGGGACAGCGGCCAAGAGACCCAGTACTTC NA TRBJ2-5 once 13 TRBV6-5
CASSLAWRGSGELFF TGTGCCAGCAGCTTAGCGTGGCGGGGGTCCGGGGAGCTGTTTTTT TRBD2 TRBJ2-2 NA 15 TRBV11-2
CASSRLAGAYEQYF TGCGCCAGCAGCCGGCTAGCGGGGGCCTACGAGCAGTACTTC TRBD2 TRBJ2-7 NA 14 TRBV4-1
CASSPNPGQGRYEQYF TGCGCCAGCAGCCCTAACCCCGGACAGGGAAGGTACGAGCAGTACTTC TRBD1 TRBJ2-7 NA 16 TRBV4-3
CASSDFVLSNQPQHF TGTGCCAGCAGTGATTTCGTCCTTAGCAATCAGCCCCAGCATTTT NA TRBJ1-5 NA 15 TRBV6-1
CARRMNTGELFF TGTGCCCGGAGGATGAACACCGGGGAGCTGTTTTTT NA TRBJ2-2 NA 12 TRBV30
CASSESKRGRYNEQFF TGCGCCAGCAGTGAGTCGAAGCGGGGTCGGTACAATGAGCAGTTCTTC TRBD2 TRBJ2-1 NA 16 TRBV10-1
CSAEGRYGYTF TGCAGTGCCGAGGGGCGGTATGGCTACACCTTC NA TRBJ1-2 NA 11 TRBV20-1
CASSLGGAEAFF TGTGCCAGCAGTTTAGGGGGAGCTGAAGCTTTCTTT NA TRBJ1-1 once 12 TRBV12-3/TRBV12-4
CASSFRTGWSPLHF TGTGCCAGCAGTTTTAGGACAGGGTGGTCACCCCTCCACTTT TRBD1 TRBJ1-6 NA 14 TRBV28